The 13 T cell receptor beta chains below all came from one sample that was sequenced in a study of long-term antiretroviral therapy in people with HIV. Running of the v3.0 immunoSEQ assay took place at survey level. Only in-frame clones appear in the TCRdb table, and some are missing; sequencing was by immunoSEQ multiplex PCR. Of 25,000 to 30,000 clones in the sample, 80% to 90% were seen once. The material was unsorted PBMCs, obtained 3 years after starting antiretroviral therapy. The receptors stem from a man aged 40-55 years with HIV.

The V and J genes are TRBV18 and TRBJ2-1; D perhaps matches TRBD1 (5 bases). V lost 2 bases and J 7 bases, leaving 12 bases between the germline ends. The germline gives CDR1 KGHSH, CDR2 LQKENI. CDR3 length: 14 residues. CDR3 sequence (DNA): TGTGCCAGCTCACCAACGCTGGGGCTGAATGAGCAGTTCTTC. Its protein product is CASSPTLGLNEQFF.

This chain connects TRBV20-1 to TRBJ1-1; D is uncertain. Germline lookup yields CDR1 DFQATT and CDR2 SNEGSKA (reference sequence). V lost 8 bases, J lost 3 bases, and 7 bases lay in between. This CDR3 contains 10 residues. CDR3 in DNA: TGCAGTCCACGTCACACTGAAGCTTTCTTT. Amino acid sequence: CSPRHTEAFF.

The CDR3 coding sequence is TGTGCCAGCAGTGAAACTCCCCAGCAGACCCCAATACAGCCCCAGCATTTT. It yields the protein CASSETPQQTPIQPQHF. The genes are TRBV2 and TRBJ1-5; D ambiguous. Looked up from germline, CDR1 is SNHLY and CDR2 is FYNNEI. This CDR3 comprises 17 residues. V lost 2 bases, J lost 7 bases, and 21 bases lay in between.

This clone was seen once. V gene TRBV5-1 combines with J gene TRBJ2-5; D may be TRBD2 (6 bases). V was clipped by 4 bases and J by 0 bases, with 16 bases between them. In germline, CDR1 is SGHRS, CDR2 YFSETQ. The CDR3 has 16 amino acids. The CDR3 bases are TGCGCCAGCAGCGGGGGGACCGGAGGGTACCAAGAGACCCAGTACTTC. It specifies CASSGGTGGYQETQYF.

This clone was observed a handful of times. V gene TRBV11-2 combines with J gene TRBJ1-2; tentatively, D is TRBD1 (5 bases). V shed 4 bases and J shed 5 bases, with 14 bases lying between them. The CDR3 length is 14 residues. Per the germline V gene, CDR1 is SGHAT and CDR2 is FQNNGV. The CDR3 nucleotides read TGTGCCAGCAGCTATTCGGGACCGATTTATGGCTACACCTTC. It is translated as CASSYSGPIYGYTF.

CDR3 amino acids: CASKATSGNTIYF. The DNA of the CDR3 is TGTGCCAGCAAGGCCACCTCTGGAAACACCATATATTTT. The V gene is TRBV7-6, the J gene TRBJ1-3; no clear D gene. The germline V gene has CDR1 SGHVS and CDR2 FNYEAQ. Trimming cost V 7 bases and J 0 bases, with 7 bases left between them. This CDR3 contains 13 residues.

The rearrangement links TRBV5-1 to TRBJ1-4, with D hard to call. Looked up from germline, CDR1 is SGHRS and CDR2 is YFSETQ. This CDR3 comprises 14 residues. The V and J ends lost 3 bases and 5 bases respectively, with 11 bases between them. CDR3 bases: TGCGCCAGCAGCTCCGTCCTCGGAAATGAAAAACTGTTTTTT. It is translated as CASSSVLGNEKLFF. Looking up the rest from reference TRBV5-1 and TRBJ1-4 gives the full variable domain: KAGVTQTPRYLIKTRGQQVTLSCSPISGHRSVSWYQQTPGQGLQFLFEYFSETQRNKGNFPGRFSGRQFSNSRSEMNVSTLELGDSALYLCASSSVLGNEKLFFGSGTQLSVL.

The V call is TRBV5-1, the J call TRBJ2-7; 9 nucleotides line up with TRBD2. V lost 2 bases to trimming and J lost 5 bases; unmatched junction nucleotides: 8. This CDR3 has 15 residues. The germline gives CDR1 SGHRS, CDR2 YFSETQ. This CDR3 reads CASSLSDSGGDEQYF. The CDR3 bases are TGCGCCAGCAGCTTATCCGATAGCGGGGGCGACGAGCAGTACTTC.

The chain couples TRBV5-1 to TRBJ2-2; 8 bases align to TRBD1. Germline CDR1 reads SGHRS; CDR2 reads YFSETQ. The CDR3 runs 15 residues. Unmatched junction bases numbered 9, after V lost 4 bases and J lost 7 bases. DNA of the CDR3: TGCGCCAGCAGCGTCCAGGGGGCGCGAAGCGGGGAGCTGTTTTTT. As protein: CASSVQGARSGELFF.

The chain has TRBV5-8 and TRBJ2-1, with D perhaps TRBD2 (6 bases). From germline, CDR1 is SGHTS and CDR2 YDEGEE. V lost 3 bases, J lost 0 bases, and 10 bases lay in between. This CDR3 is built from 15 residues. CDR3 in DNA: TGTGCCAGCAGCTGGCGGGGTAACTCCTACAATGAGCAGTTCTTC. Protein product: CASSWRGNSYNEQFF.

The V and J genes are TRBV29-1 and TRBJ1-2; the D is unclear. Trimming cost V 3 bases and J 8 bases, with 19 bases left between them. CDR3 size: 14 residues. Germline V gene data show CDR1 as SQVTM and CDR2 as ANQGSEA. The CDR3, as DNA: TGCAGCGTTGATCAGTCCGGCGGTGGCGGGGGCTACACCTTC. This codes for CSVDQSGGGGGYTF. The variable domain in full, with the rest retrieved from reference TRBV29-1 and TRBJ1-2, is SAVISQKPSRDICQRGTSLTIQCQVDSQVTMMFWYRQQPGQSLTLIATANQGSEATYESGFVIDKFPISRPNLTFSTLTVSNMSPEDSSIYLCSVDQSGGGGGYTFGSGTRLTVV.

The V call is TRBV29-1, the J call TRBJ1-2; D not certain. Trimming pared 4 bases from V and 7 bases from J, leaving 16 bases between. In germline, CDR1 is SQVTM, CDR2 ANQGSEA. This CDR3 has 13 residues. For the CDR3, the DNA is TGCAGCGTTGTAGATGGGGAAAGTGTTGGCTACACCTTC. Amino acids: CSVVDGESVGYTF.

This clone appeared once. This chain uses TRBV4-2 with TRBJ2-1, with D perhaps matching TRBD1 (5 bases). The CDR3 length is 14 residues. The ends were cut back, 0 bases at V and 8 bases at J, with 11 bases in the middle. The V gene's germline CDR1 is LGHNA and CDR2 YNFKEQ. CDR3 residues: CASSQDAGIDEQFF. CDR3 bases: TGTGCCAGCAGCCAAGATGCAGGGATCGATGAGCAGTTCTTC.